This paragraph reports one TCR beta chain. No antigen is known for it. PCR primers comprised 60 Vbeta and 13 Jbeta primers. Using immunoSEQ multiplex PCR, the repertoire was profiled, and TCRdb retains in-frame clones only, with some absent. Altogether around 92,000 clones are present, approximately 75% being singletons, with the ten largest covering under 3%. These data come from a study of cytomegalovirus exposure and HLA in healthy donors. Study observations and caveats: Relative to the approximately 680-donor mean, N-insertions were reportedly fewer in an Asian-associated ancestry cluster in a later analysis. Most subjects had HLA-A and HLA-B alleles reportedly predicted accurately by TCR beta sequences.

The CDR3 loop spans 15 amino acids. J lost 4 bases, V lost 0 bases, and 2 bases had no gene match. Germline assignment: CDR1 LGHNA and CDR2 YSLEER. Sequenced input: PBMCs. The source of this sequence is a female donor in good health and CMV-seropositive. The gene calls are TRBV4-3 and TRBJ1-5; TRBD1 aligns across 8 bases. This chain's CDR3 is CASSQDRTGNQPQHF. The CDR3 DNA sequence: TGCGCCAGCAGCCAAGATCGGACAGGGAATCAGCCCCAGCATTTT.